The clone carrying this TCR beta chain has more than one count but fewer than ten. Its specificity is unknown. This entry is derived from a study of CD8 T cells in ankylosing spondylitis. Findings of the study overall: A TCR beta motif of fewer than ten highly homologous variants seemed to mark ankylosing spondylitis blood.

MiXCR, applied by TCRdb to the 5' RACE reads, yields one record per CDR3 protein. The profile shows roughly 700,000 distinct CDR3 sequences, roughly 20% of them singletons. This CDR3 contains 15 residues. The ends lost 4 bases at V and 3 bases at J; junction bases unmatched: 6. Looked up from germline, CDR1 is SGHTA and CDR2 is FQGNSA. Sequencing input: blood, either unsorted or a sorted T cell fraction (not recorded which). This TCR was recovered from a male donor with ankylosing spondylitis. The chain combines TRBV7-2 with TRBJ2-3; TRBD2 agrees at 8 bases. The CDR3 bases are TGTGCCAGCAGCTGGAGCGGGAGAAGAACAGATACGCAGTATTTT. Translated, it gives CASSWSGRRTDTQYF. The complete variable domain, with remaining parts taken from reference TRBV7-2 and TRBJ2-3, reads GAGVSQSPSNKVTEKGKDVELRCDPISGHTALYWYRQSLGQGLEFLIYFQGNSAPDKSGLPSDRFSAERTGGSVSTLTIQRTQQEDSAVYLCASSWSGRRTDTQYFGPGTRLTVL.